One and the same sample provided the 26 T cell receptor beta chains below, sequenced in a study of human T cells and chemical hapten exposure. Time point of the sample: pre-sensitization, week 0. The treatment: therapeutic diphenylcyclopropenone sensitization with weekly scalp DPC. TCRdb called the RACE reads again in MiXCR, with one record for every CDR3 protein. The sample has fewer than 200,000 distinct CDR3 sequences; under 35% are singletons. Sequencing used whole blood, obtained in connection with sensitization to the hapten diphenylcyclopropenone (DPC). These TCRs come from a woman under 40 with alopecia areata. Some clones in this sample may be carry-over from other donors' samples.

The V gene is TRBV29-1, the J gene TRBJ2-3, with 8 bases aligning to TRBD2. The CDR3 is 15 residues long. CDR1 and CDR2 (germline): SQVTM, ANQGSEA. V lost 5 bases and J lost 2; bases outside the gene matches: 9. CDR3 amino acids: CSVTELADYTDTQYF. CDR3 DNA: TGCAGCGTTACCGAACTAGCGGATTACACAGATACGCAGTATTTT.

This clonotype has a handful of counts. CDR3 bases: TGTGCCACCAGCAGCTGGACAGGGCCAATGAACACTGAAGCTTTCTTT. Its protein is CATSSWTGPMNTEAFF. The V and J genes are TRBV15 and TRBJ1-1; TRBD1 agrees at 8 bases. The CDR3 has 16 residues. The J segment lost 0 bases and the V segment lost 3 bases, leaving 6 bases of the junction unmatched. Per germline, CDR1 LNHNV and CDR2 YYDKDF (reference sequence).

This rearrangement joins TRBV4-3 to TRBJ2-2; tentatively, D is TRBD1 or TRBD2 (6 bases each). Trimming removed 2 bases at V and 2 bases at J, with 18 bases between. The CDR3 is 18 residues long. Germline CDR1 reads LGHNA; CDR2 reads YSLEER. Here the CDR3 DNA reads TGCGCCAGCAGCCAAAGGGGGGCCGGGACTCTAAACACCGGGGAGCTGTTTTTT. Residues: CASSQRGAGTLNTGELFF.

V is TRBV20-1 and J is TRBJ2-2; 10 bases align to TRBD2. Germline V lookup: CDR1 DFQATT, CDR2 SNEGSKA (reference sequence). This CDR3 spans 15 amino acids. The V segment lost 5 bases and the J segment 7 bases; nucleotides outside the gene matches: 10. CDR3 DNA sequence: TGCAGTGCTCAAAGAGCGGGAGGGCGTATCGGGGAGCTGTTTTTT. It codes for CSAQRAGGRIGELFF.

The CDR3 region is CSVGTGNSPLHF. The DNA of the CDR3 is TGCAGCGTTGGCACAGGAAATTCACCCCTCCACTTT. The chain is built from TRBV29-1 and TRBJ1-6, with a weak D call TRBD1 (5 bases). The CDR3 is made up of 12 amino acids. V was trimmed by 4 bases and J by 7 bases, leaving 8 bases between them. The germline V gene encodes CDR1 SQVTM and CDR2 ANQGSEA.

This clonotype was seen only a few times. V usage is TRBV28 and J usage is TRBJ1-2; D might be TRBD1 (6 bases). Trimming pared 8 bases from V and 7 bases from J, leaving 14 bases between. CDR3 length: 12 amino acids. Germline loops: CDR1 MDHEN, CDR2 SYDVKM. The CDR3 coding sequence is TGTGCCAGCGGGAACAGGGATTTTGGCTACACCTTC. This codes for CASGNRDFGYTF.

This chain connects TRBV28 to TRBJ1-1; D gene unclear. Trimming removed 6 bases from V and 2 bases from J, with 13 bases in between. This CDR3 has 14 amino acids. Germline CDR1 and CDR2: MDHEN and SYDVKM. The DNA of the CDR3 is TGTGCCAGCAGCTTTCACCGGGGTAACACTGAAGCTTTCTTT. Translation gives CASSFHRGNTEAFF.

The chain uses TRBV9 and TRBJ2-2; the D is unclear. V was clipped by 6 bases and J by 3 bases, with 9 bases between them. Germline values: CDR1 SGDLS, CDR2 YYNGEE. This CDR3 is 13 amino acids long. In nucleotides, the CDR3 is TGTGCCAGCACAAGGGTCGACACCGGGGAGCTGTTTTTT. It yields the protein CASTRVDTGELFF.

This clonotype showed up just a few times. The CDR3 loop reads CASSWIGTEAFF. The CDR3 nucleotides are TGTGCCAGCTCATGGATTGGGACTGAAGCTTTCTTT. The J gene is TRBJ1-1, the V gene TRBV28, with D unresolved. The germline gives CDR1 MDHEN, CDR2 SYDVKM. CDR3 length: 12 amino acids. With 8 bases removed from V and 5 bases from J, the gap between germline ends came to 12 bases.

The CDR3 region has the DNA TGTGCCAGCACCATACCGGGACAGGGACGCTCCTATAATTCACCCCTCCACTTT. Amino acid sequence: CASTIPGQGRSYNSPLHF. The genes are TRBV28 and TRBJ1-6; 9 bases map to TRBD1. CDR1 MDHEN and CDR2 SYDVKM come from the germline V gene. The V gene end was trimmed by 7 bases and the J gene end by 0 bases; junction bases not matched to a gene: 10. CDR3 length: 18 amino acids.

This chain uses TRBV9 with TRBJ2-5; TRBD1 agrees at 7 bases. The CDR3 runs 14 residues. J lost 4 bases, V lost 4 bases, and 7 bases had no gene match. Germline V gene lookup returns CDR1 SGDLS and CDR2 YYNGEE. The CDR3, as DNA: TGTGCCAGCAGCACCCTAGGGGGCGGAGAGACCCAGTACTTC. The encoded protein is CASSTLGGGETQYF.

The V call is TRBV7-2, the J call TRBJ2-2, with TRBD1 identical over 7 bases. Losses at the gene ends were 3 bases for V and 0 bases for J; bases not matched to a gene: 1. The V gene's germline CDR1 is SGHTA and CDR2 FQGNSA. The CDR3 covers 15 residues. The DNA for the CDR3 is TGTGCCAGCAGCTTGGACAGGTCGAACACCGGGGAGCTGTTTTTT. Its translation: CASSLDRSNTGELFF.

CDR3 protein: CATSDSFGTDTQYF. The CDR3 DNA reads TGTGCCACCAGTGATTCGTTCGGCACAGATACGCAGTATTTT. The rearrangement uses TRBV24-1 and TRBJ2-3, with D unclear. This CDR3 has 14 residues. V was trimmed by 2 bases and J by 1 base, leaving 6 bases between them. Germline CDR1 and CDR2: KGHDR and SFDVKD.

This clonotype was seen only a few times. V is TRBV20-1 and J is TRBJ2-2, with TRBD2 as a possible D gene (6 bases). This CDR3 region has 14 residues. The germline CDR1 and CDR2 sequences are DFQATT and SNEGSKA (reference sequence). V lost 4 bases and J 3 bases, leaving 12 bases between the germline ends. The CDR3 spells CSAKVGGDTGELFF. The CDR3 coding sequence is TGCAGTGCTAAGGTGGGGGGTGACACCGGGGAGCTGTTTTTT.

This clonotype has at least ten counts. The gene calls are TRBV9 and TRBJ2-5; 7 nucleotides agree with TRBD2. This CDR3 has 15 amino acids. CDR1 and CDR2 from the germline V gene are SGDLS and YYNGEE. The J segment lost 3 bases and the V segment lost 0 bases, leaving 5 bases of the junction unmatched. CDR3 nucleotide sequence: TGTGCCAGCAGCGTAGGTGCGGGGGTCAAAGAGACCCAGTACTTC. Translated: CASSVGAGVKETQYF. Based on the CDR3 plus reference TRBV9 and TRBJ2-5, the full variable domain is DSGVTQTPKHLITATGQRVTLRCSPRSGDLSVYWYQQSLDQGLQFLIQYYNGEERAKGNILERFSAQQFPDLHSELNLSSLELGDSALYFCASSVGAGVKETQYFGPGTRLLVL.

This chain connects TRBV29-1 to TRBJ1-5, with D perhaps TRBD1 (5 bases). CDR1 is SQVTM, CDR2 ANQGSEA, per germline. The V end was cut by 7 bases, the J end by 4 bases, with 14 bases between. The CDR3 covers 13 residues. The CDR3 sequence: CSAGDPPNQPQHF. CDR3 in DNA: TGCAGCGCCGGGGACCCACCAAATCAGCCCCAGCATTTT.

This clonotype was counted only a few times. The chain couples TRBV5-1 to TRBJ2-5, with 12 bases fitting TRBD2. The CDR3 runs to 15 residues. Germline V CDR1 and CDR2: SGHRS, YFSETQ. Germline trimming cut 4 bases from V and 2 bases from J; bases unmatched to any gene: 3. CDR3 nucleotide sequence: TGCGCCAGCAGCCCTGGACTAGCGGGACAAGAGACCCAGTACTTC. Amino acids: CASSPGLAGQETQYF.

V usage is TRBV29-1 and J usage is TRBJ1-1; D ambiguous. V was cut by 7 bases and J by 0 bases, with 12 bases left in between. This CDR3 comprises 13 residues. CDR1 SQVTM and CDR2 ANQGSEA come from the germline V gene. In DNA, the CDR3 is TGCAGCGGTGGACTGATCATGAACACTGAAGCTTTCTTT. Encoded protein: CSGGLIMNTEAFF.

The CDR3 reads CASSPQMQGTFYTQYF. The CDR3, as DNA: TGTGCCAGCAGCCCCCAGATGCAGGGGACTTTTTATACGCAGTATTTT. The V and J genes are TRBV9 and TRBJ2-3, with D perhaps assigned TRBD1 or TRBD2 (6 bases each). V lost 4 bases and J 7 bases, leaving 22 bases between the germline ends. Germline V lookup: CDR1 SGDLS, CDR2 YYNGEE. CDR3 size: 16 residues.

The chain carries TRBV7-2 and TRBJ2-5; 14 positions match TRBD2. J lost 4 bases, V lost 4 bases, and 5 bases had no gene match. CDR3 length equals 16 residues. From germline, CDR1 is SGHTA and CDR2 FQGNSA. The DNA of the CDR3 is TGTGCCAGCAGCTCTCGACTAGCGGGGGGGCTAGAGACCCAGTACTTC. The encoded protein is CASSSRLAGGLETQYF.

Here the CDR3 reads CASSLNSNYGYTF. Written as DNA, the CDR3 is TGTGCCAGCAGTTTAAACAGTAACTATGGCTACACCTTC. The chain recombines TRBV28 with TRBJ1-2; D is undetermined. Trimming cost V 2 bases and J 1 base, with 5 bases left between them. The germline V gene encodes CDR1 MDHEN and CDR2 SYDVKM. The CDR3 extends over 13 amino acids.

This clonotype was counted at least ten times. The CDR3: CSARRGVNTEAFF. As DNA, the CDR3 is TGCAGTGCTAGGCGGGGGGTGAACACTGAAGCTTTCTTT. V is TRBV20-1 and J is TRBJ1-1; tentative D call: TRBD1 (5 bases). Trimming stripped 3 bases from V and 0 bases from J, with 8 bases between. This CDR3 has 13 amino acids. Germline loops: CDR1 DFQATT, CDR2 SNEGSKA (reference sequence).

This clonotype was counted only a few times. The J gene is TRBJ2-7, the V gene TRBV6-1; TRBD2 matches 8 bases. The V and J ends lost 5 bases and 2 bases, in that order; junction bases with no gene match: 5. Germline values: CDR1 MNHNS, CDR2 SASEGT. The CDR3 has 14 residues. CDR3 residues: CASSYSGAAYEQYF. CDR3 DNA: TGTGCCAGCAGTTATAGCGGGGCGGCCTACGAGCAGTACTTC.

The chain carries TRBV11-2 and TRBJ2-7, with TRBD1 matching 7 bases. Germline CDR1 and CDR2: SGHAT and FQNNGV. Germline trimming cut 2 bases from V and 2 bases from J; bases unmatched to any gene: 6. The CDR3 totals 15 residues. The DNA of the CDR3 is TGTGCCAGCAGCTTATCCCGGGACAGTACCTACGAGCAGTACTTC. Translation gives CASSLSRDSTYEQYF.

The gene calls are TRBV5-4 and TRBJ2-4; D is perhaps TRBD1 (5 bases). The V end lost 4 bases, the J end lost 5 bases, and 16 bases lay between the germline ends. CDR3 size: 15 residues. The germline V gene has CDR1 SGHNT and CDR2 YYREEE (reference sequence). CDR3 region: CASSMDTQPQNIQYF. The CDR3 coding sequence is TGTGCCAGCAGCATGGACACCCAGCCCCAAAACATTCAGTACTTC.

The CDR3 here is CASSIMTGDNQPQHF. The CDR3 region has the DNA TGTGCCAGCAGCATCATGACAGGGGACAATCAGCCCCAGCATTTT. V gene TRBV7-2 combines with J gene TRBJ1-5; 8 nucleotides line up with TRBD1. The junction had 6 bases not matched to a gene; V was cut back by 5 bases and J by 3 bases. The CDR3 spans 15 residues. Per germline, CDR1 SGHTA and CDR2 FQGNSA.